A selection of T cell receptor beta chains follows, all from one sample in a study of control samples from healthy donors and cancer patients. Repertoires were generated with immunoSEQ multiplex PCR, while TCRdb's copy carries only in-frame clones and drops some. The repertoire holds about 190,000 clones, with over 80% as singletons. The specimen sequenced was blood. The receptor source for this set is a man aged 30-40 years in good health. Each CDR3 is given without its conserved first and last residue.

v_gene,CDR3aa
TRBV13,ASSLGLSTDTQY
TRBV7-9,ASSSGAGVHLETQY
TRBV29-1,SVEDPTDANYGYT
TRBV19,ASSGQVYNEQF
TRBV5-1,ASSWSLETYGYT
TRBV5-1,ASSLGSTHLRSYT
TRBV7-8,ASSPQQGFTEAF
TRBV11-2,ASAKGQRNYGYT
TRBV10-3,AISESPVTEAF
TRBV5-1,ASSLQSLDEQY
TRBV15,ATSPYGTNYGYT
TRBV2,ASRPRQITDTQY
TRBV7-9,ASSLAGTRGTQY
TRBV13,ASSRGQGIYGYT
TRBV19,ASSGSGTGYSEAF
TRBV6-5,ASSYSRTGGNYGYT
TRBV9,ASSVGASGGGTDTQY
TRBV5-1,ASSPTADSGNTIY
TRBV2,ASSTRPDTGELF
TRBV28,ASSASGGYT
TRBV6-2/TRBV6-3,ASSYSTGSPLH
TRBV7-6,ASSLGSAGASSHYEQY
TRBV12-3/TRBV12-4,ASSRYRDNEQF
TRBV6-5,ASRQGPRGEY
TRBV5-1,ASSSTGNTIY
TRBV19,ASSIVSPGNTIY
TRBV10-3,AITQKGGTNTEAF
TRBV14,ASSPWEGLRGRGYNEQF
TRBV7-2,ASSPQNTEAF
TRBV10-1,ASSAASGGKDEQF
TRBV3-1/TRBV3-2,ASSQVPLIGGVNEQF
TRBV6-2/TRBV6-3,ASSYVVGQGAYNEQF
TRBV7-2,ASSLGRAYEQY